This T cell receptor beta chain was documented in a study of blood T cells in healthy people across ages. Study background: When template switching was applied, about one barcoded beta molecule was captured per two T cells.

The CDR3 length is 17 residues. The germline V gene encodes CDR1 MDHEN and CDR2 SYDVKM. Deletions cut 5 bases from V and 1 base from J, with 15 bases between. A second PCR of roughly 7 to 11 cycles used a sample-barcoded 5' primer and a J-beta primer mix. Every molecule of cDNA carried a tag from a template-switch adaptor with 12 random nucleotides. TCRdb redid the calling of the 5' RACE reads with MiXCR, one entry per CDR3 protein. The sample consists of 750,000 to 950,000 distinct CDR3 sequences, roughly 24% of them appearing once. These records were also assigned to another study, of T cells of mothers and their children.

This TCR came from a boy between 10 and 17 years old in good health. This chain uses TRBV28 with TRBJ2-6; D could derive from TRBD1 or TRBD2 (6 bases each). Sequencing was performed on blood. CDR3 amino acids: CASSRSQGGSGANVLTF. Here the CDR3 DNA reads TGTGCCAGCAGTCGATCACAGGGAGGATCTGGGGCCAACGTCCTGACTTTC.